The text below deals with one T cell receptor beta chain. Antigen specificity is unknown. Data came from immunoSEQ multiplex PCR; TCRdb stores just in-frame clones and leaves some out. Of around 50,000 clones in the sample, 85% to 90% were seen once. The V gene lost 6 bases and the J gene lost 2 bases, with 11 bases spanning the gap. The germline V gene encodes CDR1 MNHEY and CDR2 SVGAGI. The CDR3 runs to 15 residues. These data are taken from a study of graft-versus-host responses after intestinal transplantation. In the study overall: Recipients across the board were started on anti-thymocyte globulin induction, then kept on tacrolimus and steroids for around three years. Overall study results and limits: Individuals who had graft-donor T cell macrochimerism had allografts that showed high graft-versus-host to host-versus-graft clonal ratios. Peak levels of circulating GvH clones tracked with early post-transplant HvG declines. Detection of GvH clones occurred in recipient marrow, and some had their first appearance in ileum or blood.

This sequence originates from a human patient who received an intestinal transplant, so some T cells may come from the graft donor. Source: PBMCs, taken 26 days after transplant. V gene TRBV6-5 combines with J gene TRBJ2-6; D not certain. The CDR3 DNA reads TGTGCCAGCAGCCCTTTTGAGGCTGGGGCCAACGTCCTGACTTTC. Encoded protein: CASSPFEAGANVLTF.